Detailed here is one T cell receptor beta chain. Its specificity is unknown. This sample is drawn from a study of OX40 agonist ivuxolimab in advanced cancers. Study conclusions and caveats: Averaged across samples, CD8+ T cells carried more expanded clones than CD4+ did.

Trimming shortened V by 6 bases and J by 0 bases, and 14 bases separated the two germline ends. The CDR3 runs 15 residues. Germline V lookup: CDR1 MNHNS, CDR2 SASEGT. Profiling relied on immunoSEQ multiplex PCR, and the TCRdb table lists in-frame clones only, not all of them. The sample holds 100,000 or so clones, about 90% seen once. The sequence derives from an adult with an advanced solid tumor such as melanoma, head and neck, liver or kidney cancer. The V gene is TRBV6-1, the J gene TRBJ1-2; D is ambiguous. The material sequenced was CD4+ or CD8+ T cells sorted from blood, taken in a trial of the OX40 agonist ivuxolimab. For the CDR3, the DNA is TGTGCCAGCAGGCCCCAGCAAGGACCTAACTATGGCTACACCTTC. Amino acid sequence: CASRPQQGPNYGYTF.